Below, 14 T cell receptor beta chains from the same sample are listed, as sequenced in a study of lymphopenia after photon versus proton radiotherapy. Assay: immunoSEQ multiplex PCR; the TCRdb copy retains only in-frame clones and omits some. The top ten clones hold 0.65% to 0.85% of a sample with over 25,000 clones, around nine tenths of them seen once. This sample comprised peripheral blood, obtained from a patient treated with photon-based radiotherapy. Source of these receptors: a woman aged 45-65 years with cholangiocarcinoma.

In DNA form, the CDR3 reads TGCGCCAGCTCCTCGCTACGGGGGAACACTGAAGCTTTCTTT. The encoded protein is CASSSLRGNTEAFF. V usage is TRBV5-1 and J usage is TRBJ1-1; D call uncertain. Trimming removed 7 bases at V and 1 base at J, with 14 bases between. The CDR3 loop spans 14 amino acids. Germline-derived CDR1 and CDR2 are SGHRS and YFSETQ.

The chain has TRBV27 and TRBJ2-2, with D perhaps matching TRBD2 (6 bases). Germline V gene sequence: CDR1 MNHEY, CDR2 SMNVEV (reference sequence). Trimming took off 1 base at V and 5 bases at J, with 17 bases between the two ends. The CDR3 consists of 17 residues. The CDR3 DNA is TGTGCCAGCAGTTTATATAGTTTGGGGGGTGTAACCGGGGAGCTGTTTTTT. Translated, it gives CASSLYSLGGVTGELFF.

This chain links TRBV9 with TRBJ2-5; D unresolved. The J call is doubtful: the DNA matches TRBJ2-7 better. Germline loops: CDR1 SGDLS, CDR2 YYNGEE. The length of the CDR3 is 18 residues. This chain's CDR3 is CASSADLSTSHRIDEQYF. The CDR3 region has the DNA TGTGCCAGCAGCGCCGACCTTTCCACCTCCCATAGGATTGACGAGCAGTACTTC.

The genes are TRBV7-8 and TRBJ1-5, with a weak D call TRBD1 (5 bases). There are 17 residues in the CDR3. V was cut by 0 bases and J by 3 bases, with 15 bases left in between. The V gene's germline CDR1 is SGHVS and CDR2 FQNEAQ. The CDR3 bases are TGTGCCAGCAGCTTAGCGCGGGTGGGGCATACCAATCAGCCCCAGCATTTT. It specifies CASSLARVGHTNQPQHF.

This chain connects TRBV5-4 to TRBJ1-2; D is unclear. The CDR3 is 15 residues long. Per the germline V gene, CDR1 is SGHNT and CDR2 is YYREEE (reference sequence). Trimming left V 3 bases short and J 0 bases short, with 12 bases between. For the CDR3, the DNA is TGTGCCAGCAGCTCGGAGCCTGGGACTAACTATGGCTACACCTTC. Translation: CASSSEPGTNYGYTF.

The CDR3 region has the DNA TGTGCCAGCAGCTTAAGGTCCGGGGGCCGTGTCTATGGCTACACCTTC. This sequence encodes CASSLRSGGRVYGYTF. The chain uses TRBV7-9 and TRBJ1-2, with D possibly matching TRBD1 (6 bases). V lost 2 bases and J lost 4, with 17 bases in between. Germline V gene lookup returns CDR1 SEHNR and CDR2 FQNEAQ (reference sequence). The length of the CDR3 is 16 residues. Complete variable domain (other parts from reference TRBV7-9 and TRBJ1-2): DTGVSQNPRHKITKRGQNVTFRCDPISEHNRLYWYRQTLGQGPEFLTYFQNEAQLEKSRLLSDRFSAERPKGSFSTLEIQRTEQGDSAMYLCASSLRSGGRVYGYTFGSGTRLTVV.

The chain joins TRBV30 to TRBJ2-2, with D possibly TRBD1 on 7 matching bases. The CDR3 sequence is 15 residues long. V was cut by 0 bases and J by 7 bases, with 15 bases left in between. Germline-derived CDR1 and CDR2 are GTSNPN and SVGIG (reference sequence). The CDR3: CAWSVGGGLVGELFF. The DNA of the CDR3 is TGTGCCTGGAGTGTAGGAGGGGGCCTGGTCGGGGAGCTGTTTTTT.

V and J are TRBV11-2 and TRBJ1-6; D not resolved. CDR3 length: 13 residues. Deletions cut 5 bases from V and 7 bases from J, with 9 bases between. The germline CDR1 and CDR2 sequences are SGHAT and FQNNGV. The CDR3 protein is CASSPPGNSPLHF. Here the CDR3 DNA reads TGTGCCAGCAGCCCCCCCGGGAATTCACCCCTCCACTTT. Full variable domain (missing parts from reference TRBV11-2 and TRBJ1-6): EAGVAQSPRYKIIEKRQSVAFWCNPISGHATLYWYQQILGQGPKLLIQFQNNGVVDDSQLPKDRFSAERLKGVDSTLKIQPAKLEDSAVYLCASSPPGNSPLHFGNGTRLTVT.

V and J are TRBV5-1 and TRBJ2-3; 14 positions match TRBD2. From germline, CDR1 is SGHRS and CDR2 YFSETQ. The CDR3 has 20 residues. The V segment lost 0 bases and the J segment 0 bases; nucleotides outside the gene matches: 9. CDR3 in amino acids: CASSLDGLAGGTPSTDTQYF. The CDR3 bases are TGCGCCAGCAGCTTGGACGGACTAGCGGGGGGTACTCCTAGCACAGATACGCAGTATTTT.

This clone was seen once. V is TRBV13 and J is TRBJ1-6, with 10 bases that match TRBD1. Looked up from germline, CDR1 is PRHDT and CDR2 is FYEKMQ (reference sequence). The J segment lost 10 bases and the V segment lost 5 bases, leaving 11 bases of the junction unmatched. This CDR3 is 16 amino acids long. The CDR3 loop reads CASSPPNRDRGSPLHF. As DNA, the CDR3 is TGTGCCAGCAGCCCGCCCAACCGGGACAGGGGATCACCCCTCCACTTT.

This chain joins TRBV4-3 and TRBJ1-4, with 11 bases matching TRBD1. The germline CDR1 and CDR2 sequences are LGHNA and YSLEER. This CDR3 has 18 amino acids. The J segment lost 3 bases and the V segment lost 1 base, leaving 7 bases of the junction unmatched. The CDR3 region is CASSQAGTGGFANEKLFF. Written as DNA, the CDR3 is TGCGCCAGCAGCCAAGCCGGGACAGGGGGGTTCGCTAATGAAAAACTGTTTTTT.

The rearrangement uses TRBV6-5 and TRBJ2-3; no clear D. Germline CDR1 is MNHEY and CDR2 is SVGAGI. This CDR3 spans 12 amino acids. Trimming shortened V by 6 bases and J by 0 bases, and 4 bases separated the two germline ends. The CDR3 DNA follows: TGTGCCAGCAGCCCTAGCACAGATACGCAGTATTTT. Translated, it gives CASSPSTDTQYF.

J is TRBJ2-1 and V is TRBV5-4, with 10 bases identical to TRBD2. This CDR3 has 12 residues. Germline CDR1 is SGHNT and CDR2 is YYREEE (reference sequence). J was trimmed by 15 bases and V by 4 bases; bases with no gene match: 7. The CDR3 DNA reads as TGTGCCAGCAGCCCACTAGCGGGGACGACGTTCTTC. As protein: CASSPLAGTTFF.

The J gene is TRBJ1-2, the V gene TRBV11-2; 9 bases fit TRBD1. Trimming took 6 bases from V and 1 from J; bases not matched to a gene: 0. This CDR3 is 13 amino acids long. Germline V gene data show CDR1 as SGHAT and CDR2 as FQNNGV. The CDR3 nucleotides are TGTGCCAGCAGGGGACAGGGTAACTATGGCTACACCTTC. This translates into CASRGQGNYGYTF.